This TCR beta chain was sequenced for a study of blood T cell repertoires in COVID-19. The overall study: Acute-phase and convalescent COVID-19 samples originated in the United States, Italy and Spain.

V was pared by 4 bases and J by 3 bases, with 10 bases between. CDR3 length equals 13 residues. In germline, CDR1 is LGHDT, CDR2 YNNKEL (reference sequence). Study processing details: Quantification of nucleated cells was approximated via reference gene primer amplification. TCRdb keeps only in-frame clones here, not all; method: immunoSEQ multiplex PCR. The V and J calls and clone size were taken over from that table, and D and trimming were inferred from the DNA. Of roughly 250,000 clones in the sample, 70% to 90% were seen once. J is TRBJ2-7 and V is TRBV3-1 (or the pseudogene TRBV3-2), with D tentatively TRBD2 (6 bases). This TCR derives from a woman aged 40 to 49 with acute COVID-19. Specimen: PBMCs or T cells enriched from blood (not recorded which). As DNA, the CDR3 is TGTGCCAGCAGCCGGGCGGGAATCTACGAGCAGTACTTC. This translates into CASSRAGIYEQYF.